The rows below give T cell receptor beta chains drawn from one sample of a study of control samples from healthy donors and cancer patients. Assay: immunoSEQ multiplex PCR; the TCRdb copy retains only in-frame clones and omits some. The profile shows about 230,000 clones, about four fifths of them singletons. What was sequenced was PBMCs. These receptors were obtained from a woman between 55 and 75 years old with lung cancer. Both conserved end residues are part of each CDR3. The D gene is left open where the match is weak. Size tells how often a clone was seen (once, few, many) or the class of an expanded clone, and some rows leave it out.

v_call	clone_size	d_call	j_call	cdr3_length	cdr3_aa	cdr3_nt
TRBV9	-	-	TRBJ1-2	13	CASSGGANYGYTF	TGTGCCAGCAGCGGGGGGGCAAACTATGGCTACACCTTC
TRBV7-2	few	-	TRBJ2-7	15	CASSLGASETYEQYF	TGTGCCAGCAGCTTAGGTGCTAGCGAGACCTACGAGCAGTACTTC
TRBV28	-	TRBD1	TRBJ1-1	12	CASRQQGAEAFF	TGTGCCAGCAGGCAACAGGGGGCTGAAGCTTTCTTT
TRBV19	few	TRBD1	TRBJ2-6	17	CASSLTGGSSGANVLTF	TGTGCCAGTAGTTTGACAGGGGGCTCCTCTGGGGCCAACGTCCTGACTTTC
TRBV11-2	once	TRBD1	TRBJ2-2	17	CASSFAPGTANTGELFF	TGTGCCAGCAGCTTCGCCCCGGGGACAGCGAACACCGGGGAGCTGTTTTTT
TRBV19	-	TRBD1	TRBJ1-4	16	CASRPGQSTTNEKLFF	TGTGCCAGTAGGCCGGGACAGTCTACAACTAATGAAAAACTGTTTTTT
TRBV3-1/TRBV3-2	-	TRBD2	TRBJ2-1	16	CASSQRTSGGDNEQFF	TGTGCCAGCAGCCAACGGACTAGCGGGGGGGACAATGAGCAGTTCTTC
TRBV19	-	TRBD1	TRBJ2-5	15	CASSTGQGKLETQYF	TGTGCCAGTAGTACAGGACAGGGGAAATTGGAGACCCAGTACTTC
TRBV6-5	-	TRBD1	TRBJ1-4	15	CASSIQGWANEKLFF	TGTGCCAGCAGTATACAGGGGTGGGCTAATGAAAAACTGTTTTTT
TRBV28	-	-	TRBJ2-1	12	CASSFQRGKQFF	TGTGCCAGCAGTTTTCAGCGTGGTAAGCAGTTCTTC
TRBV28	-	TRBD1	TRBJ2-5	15	CASRPPGQLQETQYF	TGTGCCAGCAGACCACCGGGACAGTTACAAGAGACCCAGTACTTC
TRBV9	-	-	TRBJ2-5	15	CASSVVGFPEETQYF	TGTGCCAGCAGCGTAGTAGGGTTTCCGGAGGAGACCCAGTACTTC
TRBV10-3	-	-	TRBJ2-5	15	CAISEGSRKEETQYF	TGTGCCATCAGTGAAGGTAGTCGTAAAGAAGAGACCCAGTACTTC
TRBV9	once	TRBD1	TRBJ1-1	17	CASSASTGEGLNTEAFF	TGTGCCAGCAGCGCGTCAACAGGGGAAGGGTTGAACACTGAAGCTTTCTTT
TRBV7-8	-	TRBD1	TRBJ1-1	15	CASSRQGGPNTEAFF	TGTGCCAGCAGCCGACAGGGGGGACCGAACACTGAAGCTTTCTTT
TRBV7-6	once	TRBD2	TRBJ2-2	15	CASTLGTSDTGELFF	TGTGCCAGCACCCTAGGGACTAGCGACACCGGGGAGCTGTTTTTT
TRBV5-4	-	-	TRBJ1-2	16	CASSLGSSRENRGYTF	TGTGCCAGCAGCTTGGGTTCATCCAGGGAGAACCGGGGCTACACCTTC
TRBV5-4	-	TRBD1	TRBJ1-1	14	CASSLGTGATGAFF	TGTGCCAGCAGCTTAGGGACAGGGGCTACTGGAGCTTTCTTT
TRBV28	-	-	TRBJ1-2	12	CASSRTGYGYTF	TGTGCCAGCAGCAGGACGGGCTATGGCTACACCTTC
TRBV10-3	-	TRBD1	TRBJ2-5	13	CAITRDREETQYF	TGTGCCATCACCAGGGACAGGGAAGAGACCCAGTACTTC
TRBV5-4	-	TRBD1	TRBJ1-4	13	CASSADRGEKLFF	TGTGCCAGCAGCGCCGACAGGGGTGAAAAACTGTTTTTT
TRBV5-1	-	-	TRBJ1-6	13	CASSLGGISPLHF	TGCGCCAGCAGCTTGGGTGGAATTTCACCCCTCCACTTT